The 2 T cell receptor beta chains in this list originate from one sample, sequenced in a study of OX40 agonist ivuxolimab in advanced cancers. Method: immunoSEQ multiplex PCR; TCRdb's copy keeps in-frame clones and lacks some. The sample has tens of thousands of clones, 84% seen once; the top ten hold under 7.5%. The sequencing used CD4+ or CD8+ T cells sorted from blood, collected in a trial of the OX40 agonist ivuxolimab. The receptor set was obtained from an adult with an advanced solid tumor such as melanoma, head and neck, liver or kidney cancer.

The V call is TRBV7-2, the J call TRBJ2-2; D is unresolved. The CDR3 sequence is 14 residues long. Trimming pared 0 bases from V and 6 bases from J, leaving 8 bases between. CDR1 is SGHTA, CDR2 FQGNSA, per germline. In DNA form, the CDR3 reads TGTGCCAGCAGCTTAGCGATCTTAGCCGGGGAGCTGTTTTTT. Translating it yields CASSLAILAGELFF.

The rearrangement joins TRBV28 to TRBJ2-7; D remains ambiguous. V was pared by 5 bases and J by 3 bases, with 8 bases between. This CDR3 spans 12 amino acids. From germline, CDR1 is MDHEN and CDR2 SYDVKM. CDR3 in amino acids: CASSNWNYEQYF. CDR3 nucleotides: TGTGCCAGCAGTAATTGGAACTACGAGCAGTACTTC.